This TCR beta chain was obtained from a study of CD8 T cells in ankylosing spondylitis. The germline V and J ends were trimmed by 5 bases and 1 base, with 9 bases remaining between them. Per the germline V gene, CDR1 is SGHAT and CDR2 is FQDESV (reference sequence). The CDR3 spans 15 residues. Points on this clonotype: Its target is unknown.

TCRdb reprocessed the 5' RACE reads with MiXCR, giving one entry per CDR3 protein. Seen here are approximately 540,000 distinct CDR3 sequences, about 12% observed once, and the top ten hold under 7.5%. Findings of the study overall: Seemingly distinctive of ankylosing spondylitis blood was a TCR beta motif formed by eight highly homologous variants.

This chain connects TRBV11-1 to TRBJ2-6; D is possibly TRBD1 (6 bases). What was sequenced was blood, either unsorted or a sorted T cell fraction (not recorded which). The receptor's source is a male donor with ankylosing spondylitis. CDR3 region: CASSKTGSGANVLTF. The DNA of the CDR3 is TGTGCCAGCAGCAAGACAGGTTCTGGGGCCAACGTCCTGACTTTC.